Listed here is a single TCR beta chain. Within the sample, other DNA sequences also encode this same CDR3. This entry is derived from a study of T cell changes during pregnancy in multiple sclerosis. TCRdb's copy holds only in-frame clones and misses some; the assay was immunoSEQ multiplex PCR. The table includes around 26,000 clones, approximately 86% detected once. The V segment lost 5 bases and the J segment 6 bases; nucleotides outside the gene matches: 8. Germline values: CDR1 MNHEY, CDR2 SMNVEV (reference sequence). This CDR3 spans 14 amino acids. The genes are TRBV27 and TRBJ1-1; TRBD1 matches 8 bases. Sequences were derived from CD8+ T cells from peripheral blood mononuclear cells, sampled in the first trimester of pregnancy. The source of this sequence is a female donor in good health, enrolled as a control in a pregnancy study. CDR3 loop: CASSPGQGPSEAFF. The CDR3 DNA sequence: TGTGCCAGCAGTCCCGGACAGGGTCCGTCTGAAGCTTTCTTT.